This T cell receptor (beta chain) was recorded in a study of cytotoxic CD8 clonotypes in ibrutinib-treated CLL. General study results and limits: Baseline clonality was higher than in age-matched healthy donors and moved in step with circulating CD8+ T-cell counts.

The CDR3 runs 13 residues. Deletions cut 5 bases from V and 4 bases from J, with 11 bases between. Germline CDR1 LNHDA, CDR2 SQIVND (reference sequence). Clones were read by immunoSEQ multiplex PCR, and TCRdb kept only the in-frame ones, dropping some. This sample has hundreds of thousands of clones, with 67% found just once. With respect to this clone: No antigen is known for it.

The sample here was PBMCs, taken after 36 months of ibrutinib treatment. The receptor was derived from a human donor with chronic lymphocytic leukemia. This chain joins TRBV19 and TRBJ1-2, with D possibly being TRBD1 (5 bases). The CDR3 sequence is CASSDQGGYGYTF. CDR3 in DNA: TGTGCCAGTAGTGATCAGGGTGGCTATGGCTACACCTTC.